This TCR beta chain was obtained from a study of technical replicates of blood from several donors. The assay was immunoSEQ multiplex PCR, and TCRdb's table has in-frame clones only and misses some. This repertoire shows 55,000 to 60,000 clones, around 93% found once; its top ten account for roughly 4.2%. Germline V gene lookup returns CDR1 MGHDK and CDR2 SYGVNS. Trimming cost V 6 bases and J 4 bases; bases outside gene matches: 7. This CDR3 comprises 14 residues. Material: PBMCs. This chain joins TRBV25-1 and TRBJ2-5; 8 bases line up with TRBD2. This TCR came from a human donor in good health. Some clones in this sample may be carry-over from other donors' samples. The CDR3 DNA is TGTGCCAGCAGGAAAGGGACTAGTGGAGAGACCCAGTACTTC. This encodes CASRKGTSGETQYF. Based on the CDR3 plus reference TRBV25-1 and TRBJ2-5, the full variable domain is EADIYQTPRYLVIGTGKKITLECSQTMGHDKMYWYQQDPGMELHLIHYSYGVNSTEKGDLSSESTVSRIRTEHFPLTLESARPSHTSQYLCASRKGTSGETQYFGPGTRLLVL.